This entry is about one T cell receptor beta chain. Measured with immunoSEQ multiplex PCR; TCRdb has only the in-frame clones, and not every one. The data contain hundreds of thousands of clones, 86% of them singletons. This specimen belongs to a study of cytomegalovirus exposure and HLA in healthy donors. This receptor was identified in a woman younger than 35 in good health and CMV-seronegative. The source material was PBMCs.

The chain's CDR3 is CASSLGQGGPEAFF. In DNA form, the CDR3 reads TGCGCCAGCAGCTTGGGCCAGGGGGGACCTGAAGCTTTCTTT. The chain couples TRBV5-1 to TRBJ1-1, with TRBD1 matching 7 bases. CDR1 SGHRS and CDR2 YFSETQ come from the germline V gene. The CDR3 extends over 14 amino acids. J lost 6 bases, V lost 0 bases, and 5 bases had no gene match.